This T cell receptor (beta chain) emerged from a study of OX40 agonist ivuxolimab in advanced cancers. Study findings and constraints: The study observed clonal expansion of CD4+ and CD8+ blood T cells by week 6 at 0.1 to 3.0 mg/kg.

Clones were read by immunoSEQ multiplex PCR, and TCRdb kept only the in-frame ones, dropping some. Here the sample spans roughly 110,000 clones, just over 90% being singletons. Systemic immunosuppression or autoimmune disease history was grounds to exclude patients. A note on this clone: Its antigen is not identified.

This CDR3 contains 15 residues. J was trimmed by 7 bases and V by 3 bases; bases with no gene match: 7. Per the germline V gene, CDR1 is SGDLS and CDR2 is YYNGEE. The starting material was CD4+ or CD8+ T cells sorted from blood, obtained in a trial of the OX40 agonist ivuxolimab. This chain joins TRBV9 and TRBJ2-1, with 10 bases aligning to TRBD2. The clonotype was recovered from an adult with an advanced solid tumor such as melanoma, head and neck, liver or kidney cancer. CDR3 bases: TGTGCCAGCAGCGCCAGCGGGGGGGCCAGAAATGAGCAGTTCTTC. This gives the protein CASSASGGARNEQFF.